This record looks at one T cell receptor (beta chain) sequence and its context. Its antigen remains unknown. This sample was taken from a study of shared clonotypes between healthy human individuals. Study context: Samples came from two female and a few male donors aged 18 to 49. Findings and limits, study-wide: Shared clonotypes: about 5% naive CD4, 3% to 3.5% naive CD8, roughly 2.4% memory CD4, more than 0.3% memory CD8.

TCRdb's copy holds only in-frame clones and misses some; the assay was immunoSEQ multiplex PCR. The data contain roughly 530,000 clones, roughly 95% of them seen just once; the ten biggest clones take up 0.06%. From germline, CDR1 is WSHSY and CDR2 SAAADI. This CDR3 is built from 13 residues. V lost 8 bases to trimming and J lost 7 bases; unmatched junction nucleotides: 8. This receptor was identified in a young woman in good health. The chain employs TRBV10-2 and TRBJ2-1; 7 bases agree with TRBD1. The sample was naive CD4+ T cells sorted from blood. The subset here: CD45RA+ positively selected. The CDR3 bases are TGCGCCAGCCTCGACAGGGTTGGGAATGAGCAGTTCTTC. It specifies CASLDRVGNEQFF.